The 10 T cell receptor beta chains listed next were all sequenced from one sample in a study of T-cell reconstitution after alpha-beta-depleted transplantation in children. TCRbeta library preparation incorporated unique molecular identifiers. Using its own MiXCR run on the PCR reads, TCRdb lists one record per CDR3 protein. The sample includes about 640,000 distinct CDR3 sequences, roughly 13% of them seen just once. The sample here was PBMCs, mostly from graft donor cells, taken 360 days after TCRalphabeta/CD19-depleted stem cell transplant. These receptors were collected from a male patient aged 5 to 17 who had a stem cell transplant for acute myeloid leukemia, so the T cells may come from the graft donor.

The V gene is TRBV28, the J gene TRBJ1-4; perhaps TRBD1 as D (5 bases). Germline CDR1 is MDHEN and CDR2 is SYDVKM. V was trimmed by 8 bases and J by 4 bases, leaving 17 bases between them. The CDR3 sequence is 15 residues long. This CDR3 reads CASGANLLHNEKLFF. The CDR3 DNA reads as TGTGCCAGCGGGGCCAACCTTCTCCATAATGAAAAACTGTTTTTT.

The CDR3 region has the DNA TGCAGCGTGCCGACAGGCTACAATGAGCAGTTCTTC. Protein product: CSVPTGYNEQFF. V gene TRBV29-1 combines with J gene TRBJ2-1, with a weak D call TRBD1 (6 bases). CDR3 length: 12 amino acids. V was pared by 6 bases and J by 3 bases, with 9 bases between. Germline V gene sequence: CDR1 SQVTM, CDR2 ANQGSEA.

The V gene is TRBV20-1, the J gene TRBJ2-4, with 10 bases matching TRBD2. CDR1 is DFQATT and CDR2 is SNEGSKA in the germline V gene (reference sequence). The CDR3 loop spans 15 amino acids. The junction had 6 bases not matched to a gene; V was cut back by 0 bases and J by 7 bases. This chain's CDR3 is CSARDQASGSNIQYF. The CDR3 DNA reads as TGCAGTGCTAGAGATCAGGCTAGCGGGAGTAACATTCAGTACTTC.

The chain couples TRBV11-1 to TRBJ2-7; 9 bases are a match to TRBD2. CDR3 length: 16 residues. V shed 0 bases and J 6 bases; nucleotides not matched to a gene: 9. Germline V gene data show CDR1 as SGHAT and CDR2 as FQDESV (reference sequence). This chain's CDR3 is CASSLAPAGGPGEQYF. The CDR3 nucleotides are TGTGCCAGCAGCTTAGCTCCGGCGGGAGGGCCTGGCGAGCAGTACTTC.

This clonotype was seen a few times. The rearrangement uses TRBV11-1 and TRBJ2-2; 12 bases map to TRBD2. Germline trimming cut 3 bases from V and 3 bases from J; bases unmatched to any gene: 8. The CDR3 runs to 18 residues. Germline V gene data show CDR1 as SGHAT and CDR2 as FQDESV (reference sequence). This chain's CDR3 is CASSFSSGRAKYTGELFF. CDR3 bases: TGTGCCAGCAGCTTCTCTAGCGGGAGGGCCAAGTACACCGGGGAGCTGTTTTTT.

This rearrangement joins TRBV9 to TRBJ1-2, with a possible D match to TRBD1 (5 bases). V gave up 4 bases and J gave up 7 bases, with 17 bases separating them. Per germline, CDR1 SGDLS and CDR2 YYNGEE. CDR3 length: 14 residues. The CDR3 nucleotides read TGTGCCAGCAGCCCCCGACCCAGGGCGAGTGGCTACACCTTC. Translating it yields CASSPRPRASGYTF. Full variable domain (rest looked up from reference TRBV9 and TRBJ1-2): DSGVTQTPKHLITATGQRVTLRCSPRSGDLSVYWYQQSLDQGLQFLIQYYNGEERAKGNILERFSAQQFPDLHSELNLSSLELGDSALYFCASSPRPRASGYTFGSGTRLTVV.

This clonotype was seen only a few times. The chain employs TRBV29-1 and TRBJ2-5; 7 nucleotides align to TRBD2. Germline trimming cut 7 bases from V and 3 bases from J; bases unmatched to any gene: 5. Looked up from germline, CDR1 is SQVTM and CDR2 is ANQGSEA. CDR3 length: 12 amino acids. In DNA form, the CDR3 reads TGCAGCGGGGCTAGCGGTAAAGAGACCCAGTACTTC. The encoded protein is CSGASGKETQYF.

This clonotype was counted ten times or more. The genes are TRBV6-2 or TRBV6-3 and TRBJ2-3, with TRBD2 identical over 11 bases. Germline-derived CDR1 and CDR2 are MNHEY and SVGEGT. CDR3 size: 15 residues. Trimming cost V 5 bases and J 3 bases; bases outside gene matches: 4. CDR3 DNA: TGTGCCAGCAGTCCCCCTAGCGGGAGGACAGATACGCAGTATTTT. Its protein is CASSPPSGRTDTQYF.

This clonotype showed up just a few times. V and J are TRBV7-3 and TRBJ2-7, with TRBD2 matching over 10 bases. Germline V gives CDR1 SGHTA, CDR2 FQGTGA. With V trimmed by 3 bases and J by 6 bases, 8 bases remained unmatched. CDR3 length equals 15 residues. CDR3 loop: CASSLSLAGVTEQYF. The CDR3 coding sequence is TGTGCCAGCAGCTTGAGTCTAGCGGGAGTCACCGAGCAGTACTTC.

The genes are TRBV4-1 and TRBJ2-1; D is ambiguous. V lost 1 base, J lost 8 bases, and 12 bases lay in between. CDR3 length: 14 residues. Germline loops: CDR1 MGHRA, CDR2 YSYEKL. CDR3 bases: TGCGCCAGCAGCCAAGGGATCACGTACGATGAGCAGTTCTTC. It specifies CASSQGITYDEQFF.